This T cell receptor beta chain was found in a study of neoadjuvant nivolumab and ipilimumab in lung cancer. The V and J ends lost 6 bases and 0 bases, in that order; junction bases with no gene match: 5. CDR3 length: 15 amino acids. Germline CDR1 reads ENHRY; CDR2 reads SYGVKD. Profiled with immunoSEQ multiplex PCR; TCRdb holds only in-frame clones, not every one. The table lists 6,000 to 9,000 clones, 85% of them singletons, with approximately 6.8% in the top ten. This sequence originates from an adult with non-small cell lung cancer. The sample here was tumor tissue, taken after neoadjuvant nivolumab, alone or with ipilimumab, at or shortly before surgery. The gene calls are TRBV10-3 and TRBJ1-3; 7 positions match TRBD1. CDR3 DNA sequence: TGTGCCATCAGGAAGACAGGGTACTCTGGAAACACCATATATTTT. It is translated as CAIRKTGYSGNTIYF.